This T cell receptor beta chain comes out of a study of human T cells and chemical hapten exposure. About the study: Sensitization used 2% DPC on approximately 2 cm by approximately 2 cm upper inner arm skin. The upper back received 0.01% DPC by patch testing, with results read at 6 days. Findings and caveats of the study: Unchanged with DPC sensitization were TCRs above 1 in 1000 frequency.

Points on this clonotype: Its antigen is not identified.

The CDR3 spans 13 residues. Germline loops: CDR1 SGHTA, CDR2 FQGTGA. Trimming took off 4 bases at V and 7 bases at J, with 10 bases between the two ends. Regarding time point: patch test 1, 2 weeks after DPC sensitization. Sample treatment: therapeutic diphenylcyclopropenone sensitization with weekly scalp DPC. Individual cDNA molecules had unique molecular identifiers attached to them by the library. A single record per CDR3 protein comes from TCRdb applying MiXCR to the RACE reads. The profile shows around 300,000 distinct CDR3 sequences, around 7% of them singletons. The sequence derives from a woman aged 18-29 years with alopecia areata. Some clones in this sample may be carry-over from other donors' samples. This chain links TRBV7-3 with TRBJ2-2; D possibly corresponds to TRBD1 (7 bases). Material: whole blood, obtained in connection with sensitization to the hapten diphenylcyclopropenone (DPC). CDR3 in DNA: TGTGCCAGCAGCTCCCAGGGGGGCGGGGAGCTGTTTTTT. Translated, it gives CASSSQGGGELFF.